Sequencing of this T cell receptor beta chain was carried out in a study of T-cell reconstitution after alpha-beta-depleted transplantation in children. A remark on this clonotype: Its specificity is not known.

Points from the study as a whole: A year had passed since transplant, and T-cell counts and diversity by then came mostly from newly produced T cells. At around two months after transplant, the alpha-beta T cells were reportedly derived from several hundred expanded clones that came from non-depleted graft cells. For some patients, TCRbeta diversity was high at day 60 because of recipient T cells and thymic progenitors that survived.

Germline values: CDR1 MDHEN, CDR2 SYDVKM. V was clipped by 4 bases and J by 5 bases; unmatched bases: 5. This CDR3 has 14 amino acids. Unique molecular identifiers were used to barcode this TCRbeta library. MiXCR was run by TCRdb on the PCR reads, yielding one entry per CDR3 protein. The sample lists about 500,000 distinct CDR3 sequences, more than 9.5% occurring once. The clonotype originates from a female patient aged 2-15 years who had a stem cell transplant for aplastic anemia, so the T cells may come from the graft donor. The chain carries TRBV28 and TRBJ2-7; 10 positions agree with TRBD1. The material sequenced was PBMCs, mostly from graft donor cells, taken 180 days after TCRalphabeta/CD19-depleted stem cell transplant. CDR3 sequence: CASSSRDRGHEQYF. The CDR3 DNA is TGTGCCAGCAGTTCGCGGGACAGGGGACACGAGCAGTACTTC.